This entry lists 26 T cell receptor beta chains sequenced from one sample in a study of blood T cell repertoires in COVID-19. Generated by immunoSEQ multiplex PCR, the TCRdb table keeps only in-frame clones and is missing some. The table lists approximately 200,000 clones, approximately 87% of them singletons. The material sequenced was peripheral blood. These receptors all come from a man in his 60s who had recovered from COVID-19.

This chain links TRBV6-1 with TRBJ1-5; D is unclear. V was shortened by 2 bases and J by 6 bases, with 14 bases between the two germline ends. CDR3 length: 15 amino acids. Germline CDR1 is MNHNS and CDR2 is SASEGT. Here the CDR3 reads CASSEQFTSGQPQHF. The CDR3 DNA reads as TGTGCCAGCAGTGAACAGTTTACATCGGGTCAGCCCCAGCATTTT.

As DNA, the CDR3 is TGTGCCAGCAGTTTACAGGGGGTCGACGAGCAGTACTTC. It is translated as CASSLQGVDEQYF. The chain uses TRBV28 and TRBJ2-7; 7 bases align to TRBD1. The CDR3 has 13 amino acids. Trimming removed 2 bases from V and 5 bases from J; junction bases left unmatched: 3. Germline CDR1 reads MDHEN; CDR2 reads SYDVKM.

The chain employs TRBV9 and TRBJ2-7; D remains ambiguous. Germline CDR1 reads SGDLS; CDR2 reads YYNGEE. CDR3 length equals 13 residues. Trimming shortened V by 1 base and J by 2 bases, and 7 bases separated the two germline ends. The CDR3 DNA follows: TGTGCCAGCAGCGTACGTGGCACCTACGAGCAGTACTTC. Translating gives CASSVRGTYEQYF. Looking up the rest from reference TRBV9 and TRBJ2-7 gives the full variable domain: DSGVTQTPKHLITATGQRVTLRCSPRSGDLSVYWYQQSLDQGLQFLIQYYNGEERAKGNILERFSAQQFPDLHSELNLSSLELGDSALYFCASSVRGTYEQYFGPGTRLTVT.

The sample holds one count of this clone. The V and J genes are TRBV3-1 (or the pseudogene TRBV3-2) and TRBJ1-5; D is unclear. The CDR3 covers 15 residues. Germline V gene lookup returns CDR1 LGHDT and CDR2 YNNKEL (reference sequence). The V end was cut by 0 bases, the J end by 0 bases, with 6 bases between. CDR3 sequence (DNA): TGTGCCAGCAGCCAAGACGGGAATAGCAATCAGCCCCAGCATTTT. Translating gives CASSQDGNSNQPQHF.

CDR3 sequence (DNA): TGTGCCAGCACCCGGCGAGACTCTGAAGCTTTCTTT. This translates into CASTRRDSEAFF. V and J are TRBV12-3 or TRBV12-4 and TRBJ1-1; D gene unclear. V shed 7 bases and J shed 6 bases, with 12 bases lying between them. CDR3 size: 12 residues.

For the CDR3, the DNA is TGTGCCGGGTCAATGTGGACAGGGCCCGAGCAGTACTTC. Its translation is CAGSMWTGPEQYF. This chain joins TRBV6-5 and TRBJ2-7, with 8 bases fitting TRBD1. CDR3 length: 13 residues. Unmatched junction bases numbered 12, after V lost 11 bases and J lost 6 bases. Germline CDR1 is MNHEY and CDR2 is SVGAGI.

This clone was seen more than once but under ten times. This chain joins TRBV6-4 and TRBJ1-6, with D hard to call. From germline, CDR1 is MRHNA and CDR2 SNTAGT. The CDR3 is made up of 16 amino acids. V lost 0 bases and J lost 9, with 15 bases in between. CDR3 loop: CASSDSSHPRGSPLHF. The CDR3 bases are TGTGCCAGCAGTGACTCTAGTCACCCACGGGGTTCACCCCTCCACTTT.

The chain employs TRBV5-1 and TRBJ2-1; 7 positions match TRBD1. The CDR3 length is 18 residues. Germline CDR1 and CDR2: SGHRS and YFSETQ. Trimming removed 0 bases from V and 3 bases from J; junction bases left unmatched: 12. The CDR3 DNA reads TGCGCCAGCAGCTTGGGAGGGGTCGGGACAGCTAGCTACAATGAGCAGTTCTTC. This translates into CASSLGGVGTASYNEQFF.

The chain links TRBV5-1 to TRBJ2-3; perhaps TRBD1 as D (5 bases). The CDR3 sequence is 15 residues long. V was clipped by 4 bases and J by 2 bases, with 14 bases between them. CDR1 and CDR2 (germline): SGHRS, YFSETQ. CDR3 sequence (DNA): TGCGCCAGCAGCCCCTTGACAGAAATCACAGATACGCAGTATTTT. Translation: CASSPLTEITDTQYF. Complete variable domain (other parts from reference TRBV5-1 and TRBJ2-3): KAGVTQTPRYLIKTRGQQVTLSCSPISGHRSVSWYQQTPGQGLQFLFEYFSETQRNKGNFPGRFSGRQFSNSRSEMNVSTLELGDSALYLCASSPLTEITDTQYFGPGTRLTVL.

The sample holds a few counts of this clone. This chain uses TRBV9 with TRBJ2-7, with 7 nucleotides matching TRBD1. The CDR3 length is 14 residues. The V and J ends lost 0 bases and 2 bases, in that order; junction bases with no gene match: 2. Germline V gives CDR1 SGDLS, CDR2 YYNGEE. Written as DNA, the CDR3 is TGTGCCAGCAGCGTAGCGACAGGGACCTACGAGCAGTACTTC. Protein product: CASSVATGTYEQYF.

The V and J genes are TRBV5-1 and TRBJ2-5, with 9 positions matching TRBD1. With V trimmed by 1 base and J by 7 bases, 8 bases remained unmatched. The CDR3 loop spans 15 amino acids. Germline V gives CDR1 SGHRS, CDR2 YFSETQ. CDR3 bases: TGCGCCAGCAGCTTGCTGGGACAGGGCAGTGTGACCCAGTACTTC. This codes for CASSLLGQGSVTQYF. The full variable domain, in which reference TRBV5-1 and TRBJ2-5 provide the parts outside the CDR3, is KAGVTQTPRYLIKTRGQQVTLSCSPISGHRSVSWYQQTPGQGLQFLFEYFSETQRNKGNFPGRFSGRQFSNSRSEMNVSTLELGDSALYLCASSLLGQGSVTQYFGPGTRLLVL.

This clone turned up a few times. This chain connects TRBV30 to TRBJ2-1, with 14 nucleotides matching TRBD2. There are 17 residues in the CDR3. The germline V gene has CDR1 GTSNPN and CDR2 SVGIG (reference sequence). Trimming removed 5 bases from V and 7 bases from J; junction bases left unmatched: 13. The CDR3 protein is CAWDGLAGGSARNEQFF. DNA of the CDR3: TGTGCCTGGGATGGACTAGCGGGAGGCTCCGCTCGAAATGAGCAGTTCTTC.

A single count supports this clone. This chain joins TRBV27 and TRBJ2-5; no clear D gene. Germline V gene sequence: CDR1 MNHEY, CDR2 SMNVEV (reference sequence). The CDR3 has 11 amino acids. The V and J ends lost 6 bases and 2 bases respectively, with 4 bases between them. CDR3 residues: CASSQQETQYF. The CDR3, as DNA: TGTGCCAGCAGCCAACAAGAGACCCAGTACTTC.

The V and J genes are TRBV6-5 and TRBJ1-1, with a possible D match to TRBD1 (5 bases). The CDR3 is 12 residues long. Germline CDR1 reads MNHEY; CDR2 reads SVGAGI. Trimming cost V 6 bases and J 2 bases, with 7 bases left between them. The CDR3 DNA is TGTGCCAGCAGGACAGTAAACACTGAAGCTTTCTTT. As protein: CASRTVNTEAFF.

The chain employs TRBV18 and TRBJ1-2, with unresolved D. V lost 3 bases to trimming and J lost 6 bases, with 17 bases between them. Germline assignment: CDR1 KGHSH and CDR2 LQKENI. The CDR3 length is 15 residues. CDR3 DNA sequence: TGTGCCAGCTCACCTTTCGGCCTGGAGGATAATGGCTACACCTTC. Protein: CASSPFGLEDNGYTF.

The chain couples TRBV27 to TRBJ1-4, with 11 bases fitting TRBD1. The CDR3 loop spans 14 amino acids. V trimming: 6 bases; J trimming: 5 bases; junction bases outside the gene matches: 2. CDR1 and CDR2 from the germline V gene are MNHEY and SMNVEV (reference sequence). The CDR3 protein is CASSRDRGNEKLFF. CDR3 bases: TGTGCCAGCAGCCGGGACAGGGGGAATGAAAAACTGTTTTTT.

In its sample, this clone was seen a few times. The chain recombines TRBV3-1 (or the pseudogene TRBV3-2) with TRBJ1-1; D might be TRBD1 (6 bases). The CDR3 consists of 14 residues. Trimming cost V 3 bases and J 2 bases, with 10 bases left between them. CDR1 is LGHDT and CDR2 is YNNKEL in the germline V gene (reference sequence). CDR3 loop: CASSQAGGNTEAFF. DNA for the CDR3: TGTGCCAGCAGCCAGGCGGGGGGCAACACTGAAGCTTTCTTT.

The V gene is TRBV30, the J gene TRBJ1-5; D is unresolved. The germline CDR1 and CDR2 sequences are GTSNPN and SVGIG (reference sequence). This CDR3 has 13 amino acids. V was trimmed by 5 bases and J by 4 bases, leaving 12 bases between them. CDR3 residues: CAWSLLENQPQHF. Here the CDR3 DNA reads TGTGCCTGGTCACTGCTGGAGAATCAGCCCCAGCATTTT.

Only one count was recorded for this clone. V is TRBV7-2 and J is TRBJ2-1; a possible D gene is TRBD2 (6 bases). Germline V gene lookup returns CDR1 SGHTA and CDR2 FQGNSA. The length of the CDR3 is 16 residues. Trimming cost V 5 bases and J 7 bases, with 21 bases left between them. The CDR3 spells CASSPKSGVETNEQFF. Here the CDR3 DNA reads TGTGCCAGCAGCCCCAAATCGGGAGTTGAAACTAATGAGCAGTTCTTC.

The chain uses TRBV7-8 and TRBJ1-4; D call uncertain. In germline, CDR1 is SGHVS, CDR2 FQNEAQ. The CDR3 covers 15 residues. V lost 0 bases, J lost 5 bases, and 10 bases lay in between. CDR3 nucleotides: TGTGCCAGCAGCTTAGCGACGGAGAGAAATGAAAAACTGTTTTTT. Translated, it gives CASSLATERNEKLFF. Together with reference TRBV7-8 and TRBJ1-4, the CDR3 gives the full variable domain: GAGVSQSPRYKVAKRGQDVALRCDPISGHVSLFWYQQALGQGPEFLTYFQNEAQLDKSGLPSDRFFAERPEGSVSTLKIQRTQQEDSAVYLCASSLATERNEKLFFGSGTQLSVL.

This clone turned up a few times. This chain links TRBV6-2 or TRBV6-3 with TRBJ2-7, with TRBD1 matching 9 bases. This CDR3 contains 15 residues. Trimming at V came to 2 bases and at J to 6 bases, leaving 8 bases not matched to a gene. Germline assignment: CDR1 MNHEY and CDR2 SVGEGT. This CDR3 reads CASSYRDRVTAEQYF. The DNA for the CDR3 is TGTGCCAGCAGTTACAGGGACAGGGTGACGGCCGAGCAGTACTTC.

This clone has just one count. This sequence joins TRBV11-2 and TRBJ1-2; TRBD1 agrees at 9 bases. Unmatched junction bases numbered 1, after V lost 3 bases and J lost 5 bases. CDR1 and CDR2 (germline): SGHAT, FQNNGV. CDR3 length equals 13 residues. DNA for the CDR3: TGTGCCAGCAGCTTCGGGACAGGGTATGGCTACACCTTC. It specifies CASSFGTGYGYTF.

For this clone: The same CDR3 can be traced to other DNA sequences in this sample. The rearrangement uses TRBV27 and TRBJ1-2, with a weak D call TRBD1 (6 bases). Germline CDR1 MNHEY, CDR2 SMNVEV (reference sequence). V lost 6 bases, J lost 4 bases, and 12 bases lay in between. This CDR3 region has 13 residues. The CDR3 protein is CASSPDRVYGYTF. The CDR3, as DNA: TGTGCCAGCAGCCCGGACAGAGTCTATGGCTACACCTTC.

This chain connects TRBV6-5 to TRBJ1-2; 9 bases line up with TRBD1. The CDR3 runs 16 residues. Trimming removed 0 bases from V and 8 bases from J; junction bases left unmatched: 10. From germline, CDR1 is MNHEY and CDR2 SVGAGI. CDR3 nucleotide sequence: TGTGCCAGCAGTTACTCCTCGGACAGGGGAGGTTGGGGCTACACCTTC. Its protein product is CASSYSSDRGGWGYTF.

CDR3 residues: CASRVVASGNQPQHF. The CDR3 DNA sequence: TGTGCCAGCAGGGTCGTAGCCTCGGGCAATCAGCCCCAGCATTTT. The J gene is TRBJ1-5, the V gene TRBV7-2, with D unclear. Germline V lookup: CDR1 SGHTA, CDR2 FQGNSA. This CDR3 contains 15 residues. V was clipped by 6 bases and J by 2 bases, with 14 bases between them.

The CDR3 coding sequence is TGCGCCAGCAGCCAGACTAGCGAGTACAATGAGCAGTTCTTC. As protein: CASSQTSEYNEQFF. The rearrangement links TRBV5-1 to TRBJ2-1, with 8 bases identical to TRBD2. The V gene end was trimmed by 4 bases and the J gene end by 4 bases; junction bases not matched to a gene: 4. The CDR3 is made up of 14 amino acids. Germline V gene data show CDR1 as SGHRS and CDR2 as YFSETQ.